This paragraph reports one T cell receptor beta chain. Its specificity is unknown. TCRdb ran MiXCR on the reads and lists one entry per CDR3 protein. The profile shows approximately 400,000 distinct CDR3 sequences, approximately 31% of them singletons. These data belong to a study of T cell repertoires in cytomegalovirus infection. Study in general: It can be stated that public TCR beta signatures indicated CMV infection as well as a matching HLA type. Overall study findings and caveats: In two of eight donors, the top clonotype was HLA-C-restricted CMV-specific. Frequencies of public TCR beta families were cumulated, and this identified carriers of CMV plus the relevant HLA.

Germline assignment: CDR1 LNHDA and CDR2 SQIVND (reference sequence). Trimming removed 9 bases from V and 1 base from J, with 19 bases in between. CDR3 length: 16 amino acids. The sequenced sample was PBMCs. This clonotype was sampled from a human donor in good health (CMV status not recorded). Some clones in this sample may be carry-over from other donors' samples. The chain recombines TRBV19 with TRBJ1-5; no firm D call. The CDR3 reads CASLPRTSLSNQPQHF. The CDR3, as DNA: TGTGCCAGCCTACCCCGGACGAGCCTAAGCAATCAGCCCCAGCATTTT. The variable domain in full, with the rest retrieved from reference TRBV19 and TRBJ1-5, is DGGITQSPKYLFRKEGQNVTLSCEQNLNHDAMYWYRQDPGQGLRLIYYSQIVNDFQKGDIAEGYSVSREKKESFPLTVTSAQKNPTAFYLCASLPRTSLSNQPQHFGDGTRLSIL.